Listed here is a single TCR beta chain. Its specificity is unknown. The germline gives CDR1 KGHSH, CDR2 LQKENI. The CDR3 is 13 residues long. V was clipped by 0 bases and J by 7 bases, with 9 bases between them. TCRdb ran MiXCR on the 5' RACE reads and lists one entry per CDR3 protein. The sample records about 720,000 distinct CDR3 sequences, 15% to 20% being singletons. This specimen belongs to a study of identical twins. General observations from the study: Carriage of fewer insertions was seen in abundant cord blood beta clonotypes, whereas memory repertoires showed none. Diverse VJ usage suggested most zero-insertion clonotypes were not invariant T cells.

These same records also appear under a second study, on T cells expressing NK-cell markers. That source reports: Among CD8+ T cells from over 5 donors, dominant NKG2C+ clonotypes accounted for roughly 1.0-7.0%. One observes that, in a handful of donors, these clonotypes were also the leading ones within the CD3+CD56-NKG2C+ fraction.

This clonotype was obtained from a young woman in good health. The chain recombines TRBV18 with TRBJ2-5; D is unclear. The material sequenced was PBMCs. The CDR3 nucleotides are TGTGCCAGCTCACCACCCCCACCTGGGACCCAGTACTTC. Residues: CASSPPPPGTQYF.